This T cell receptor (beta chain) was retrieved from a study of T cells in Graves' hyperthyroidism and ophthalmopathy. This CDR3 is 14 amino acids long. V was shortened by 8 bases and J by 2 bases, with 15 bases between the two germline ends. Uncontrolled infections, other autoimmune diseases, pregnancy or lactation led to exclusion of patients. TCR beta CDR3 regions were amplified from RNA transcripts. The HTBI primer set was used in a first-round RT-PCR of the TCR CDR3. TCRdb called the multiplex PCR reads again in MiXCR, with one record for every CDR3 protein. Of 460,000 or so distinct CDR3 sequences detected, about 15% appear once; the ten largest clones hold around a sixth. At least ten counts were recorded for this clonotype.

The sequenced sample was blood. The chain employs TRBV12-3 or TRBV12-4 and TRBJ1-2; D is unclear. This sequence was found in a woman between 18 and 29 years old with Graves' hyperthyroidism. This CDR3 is CASGPGPLNYGYTF. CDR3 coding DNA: TGTGCCAGCGGACCCGGCCCCCTAAACTATGGCTACACCTTC.